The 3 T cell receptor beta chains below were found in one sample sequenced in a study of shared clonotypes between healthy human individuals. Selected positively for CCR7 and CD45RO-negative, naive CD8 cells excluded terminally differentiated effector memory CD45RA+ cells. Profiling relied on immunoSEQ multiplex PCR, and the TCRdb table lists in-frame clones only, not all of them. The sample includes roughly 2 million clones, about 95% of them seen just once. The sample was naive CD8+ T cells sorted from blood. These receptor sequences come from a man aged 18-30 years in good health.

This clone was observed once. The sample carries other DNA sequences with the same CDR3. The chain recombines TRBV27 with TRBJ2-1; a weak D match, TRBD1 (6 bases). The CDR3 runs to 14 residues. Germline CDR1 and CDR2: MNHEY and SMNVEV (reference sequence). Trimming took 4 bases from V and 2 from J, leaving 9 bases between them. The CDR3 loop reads CASSWQGPYNEQFF. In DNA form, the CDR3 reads TGTGCCAGCAGTTGGCAGGGGCCCTACAATGAGCAGTTCTTC.

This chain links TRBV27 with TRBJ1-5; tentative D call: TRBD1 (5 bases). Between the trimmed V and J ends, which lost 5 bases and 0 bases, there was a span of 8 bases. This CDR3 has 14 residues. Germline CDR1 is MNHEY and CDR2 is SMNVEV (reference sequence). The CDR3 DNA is TGTGCCAGCAGTCCAGGGACTAGCAATCAGCCCCAGCATTTT. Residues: CASSPGTSNQPQHF.

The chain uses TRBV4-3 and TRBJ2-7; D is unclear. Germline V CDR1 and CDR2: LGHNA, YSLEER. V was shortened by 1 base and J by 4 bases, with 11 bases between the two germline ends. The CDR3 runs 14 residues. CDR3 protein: CASSQAVEAYEQYF. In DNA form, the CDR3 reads TGCGCCAGCAGCCAAGCGGTAGAGGCTTACGAGCAGTACTTC.